The 16 T cell receptor beta chains below all came from one sample that was sequenced in a study of somatic mutations in cytotoxic T cells in rheumatoid arthritis. Here immunoSEQ multiplex PCR was the method, and the copy in TCRdb shows in-frame clones only, minus some. The sample carries fewer than 20,000 clones, 55% to 80% recorded once. Sequencing input: CD8+ T cells sorted from blood. The receptor source for this set is an adult with rheumatoid arthritis.

V usage is TRBV29-1 and J usage is TRBJ2-7; 8 bases match TRBD1. Germline-derived CDR1 and CDR2 are SQVTM and ANQGSEA. J lost 0 bases, V lost 7 bases, and 5 bases had no gene match. CDR3 length: 13 amino acids. This chain's CDR3 is CSARGQGSYEQYF. The DNA of the CDR3 is TGCAGCGCTAGAGGACAGGGCTCCTACGAGCAGTACTTC.

A few counts support this clone. This chain connects TRBV27 to TRBJ2-7; D might be TRBD2 (8 bases). Per germline, CDR1 MNHEY and CDR2 SMNVEV (reference sequence). The CDR3 has 14 residues. V gave up 3 bases and J gave up 3 bases, with 12 bases separating them. The DNA for the CDR3 is TGTGCCAGCAGTTTGACAGGGACTAGCTACGAGCAGTACTTC. This sequence encodes CASSLTGTSYEQYF.

The chain combines TRBV5-1 with TRBJ2-1; 8 bases align to TRBD1. Per the germline V gene, CDR1 is SGHRS and CDR2 is YFSETQ. The length of the CDR3 is 13 residues. Germline trimming cut 4 bases from V and 6 bases from J; bases unmatched to any gene: 3. The CDR3 DNA follows: TGCGCCAGCAGCGACGGACAGGGCAATGAGCAGTTCTTC. It yields the protein CASSDGQGNEQFF.

The V and J genes are TRBV4-3 and TRBJ1-1; possibly TRBD1 for D (5 bases). Trimming shortened V by 0 bases and J by 4 bases, and 12 bases separated the two germline ends. Germline V lookup: CDR1 LGHNA, CDR2 YSLEER. This CDR3 is 15 amino acids long. The CDR3 reads CASSQEDQGGTEAFF. The CDR3 DNA reads as TGCGCCAGCAGCCAAGAAGATCAGGGAGGCACTGAAGCTTTCTTT.

The V call is TRBV30, the J call TRBJ1-6; D possibly corresponds to TRBD1 (6 bases). Germline V gene data show CDR1 as GTSNPN and CDR2 as SVGIG (reference sequence). V was shortened by 2 bases and J by 9 bases, with 11 bases between the two germline ends. The CDR3 has 13 amino acids. CDR3 nucleotides: TGTGCCTGGAGTTACAGGGAAAGTTCACCCCTCCACTTT. It specifies CAWSYRESSPLHF. The variable domain in full, completed from reference TRBV30 and TRBJ1-6, reads SQTIHQWPATLVQPVGSPLSLECTVEGTSNPNLYWYRQAAGRGLQLLFYSVGIGQISSEVPQNLSASRPQDRQFILSSKKLLLSDSGFYLCAWSYRESSPLHFGNGTRLTVT.

The V gene is TRBV5-5, the J gene TRBJ2-7; D is ambiguous. The germline V gene encodes CDR1 SGHKS and CDR2 YYEKEE (reference sequence). Deletions cut 0 bases from V and 2 bases from J, with 6 bases between. CDR3 length: 13 residues. DNA for the CDR3: TGTGCCAGCAGCTTGGAAGCTACCTACGAGCAGTACTTC. Amino acids: CASSLEATYEQYF.

This clone is medium-sized in the sample. The CDR3 DNA reads TGTGCCAGCAGTTTAGGGACAGGTGCCCCATGGTCACCCCTCCACTTT. Amino acid sequence: CASSLGTGAPWSPLHF. This chain connects TRBV28 to TRBJ1-6, with 8 nucleotides matching TRBD1. Unmatched junction bases numbered 10, after V lost 2 bases and J lost 10 bases. Germline V gene lookup returns CDR1 MDHEN and CDR2 SYDVKM. The CDR3 runs to 16 residues.

CDR3 residues: CSVGDRGLSDTQYF. Written as DNA, the CDR3 is TGCAGCGTTGGGGACAGGGGGCTCTCAGATACGCAGTATTTT. The chain links TRBV29-1 to TRBJ2-3; 12 bases agree with TRBD1. The junction had 3 bases not matched to a gene; V was cut back by 4 bases and J by 4 bases. CDR3 length: 14 amino acids. Germline V gene lookup returns CDR1 SQVTM and CDR2 ANQGSEA.

This chain uses TRBV15 with TRBJ2-3; D is ambiguous. CDR1 and CDR2 (germline): LNHNV, YYDKDF (reference sequence). The CDR3 sequence is 15 residues long. The V end lost 1 base, the J end lost 0 bases, and 8 bases lay between the germline ends. The CDR3 is CATSRVAVSTDTQYF. The DNA of the CDR3 is TGTGCCACCAGCAGAGTTGCAGTGAGCACAGATACGCAGTATTTT.

The V and J genes are TRBV10-3 and TRBJ1-1; possibly TRBD1 for D (5 bases). The germline gives CDR1 ENHRY, CDR2 SYGVKD. V shed 5 bases and J shed 4 bases, with 8 bases lying between them. The CDR3 has 12 residues. The CDR3 bases are TGTGCCATCAGTACCGGGGCCACTGAAGCTTTCTTT. This encodes CAISTGATEAFF.

J is TRBJ2-3 and V is TRBV25-1; the match to TRBD1 covers 8 bases. Germline V gene data show CDR1 as MGHDK and CDR2 as SYGVNS. The CDR3 runs 14 residues. V lost 11 bases and J lost 5; bases outside the gene matches: 12. CDR3 protein: CAVGGQAMGDTQYF. DNA for the CDR3: TGTGCCGTTGGGGGACAGGCCATGGGAGATACGCAGTATTTT. Variable domain in full (rest from reference TRBV25-1 and TRBJ2-3): EADIYQTPRYLVIGTGKKITLECSQTMGHDKMYWYQQDPGMELHLIHYSYGVNSTEKGDLSSESTVSRIRTEHFPLTLESARPSHTSQYLCAVGGQAMGDTQYFGPGTRLTVL.

J is TRBJ1-2 and V is TRBV6-5; no definite D call. Trimming shortened V by 0 bases and J by 8 bases, and 13 bases separated the two germline ends. There are 14 residues in the CDR3. The germline V gene encodes CDR1 MNHEY and CDR2 SVGAGI. This CDR3 reads CASSYSVEVEGYTF. Here the CDR3 DNA reads TGTGCCAGCAGTTACTCAGTAGAGGTAGAGGGCTACACCTTC.

V usage is TRBV28 and J usage is TRBJ1-5; 8 bases map to TRBD1. The CDR3 is 20 residues long. The ends lost 2 bases at V and 0 bases at J; junction bases unmatched: 15. Germline CDR1 MDHEN, CDR2 SYDVKM. The CDR3 bases are TGTGCCAGCAGTTTAGGGCGACCGGGACAGGCGTTAGGTAGCAATCAGCCCCAGCATTTT. Translation gives CASSLGRPGQALGSNQPQHF.

This clone was seen a few times. The chain carries TRBV21-1 and TRBJ2-4. TRBV21-1 is designated a pseudogene. The CDR3 has 14 residues. The CDR3 reads CASSKDGAENIQYF. DNA of the CDR3: TGTGCCAGCAGCAAAGACGGGGCCGAAAACATTCAGTACTTC.

Within the sample, this clone is medium-sized (0.01 to 0.1%). The CDR3 nucleotides read TGTGCCAGCAGCTTTTCATCTGCGCCCGAGCAGTACTTC. Protein: CASSFSSAPEQYF. The chain recombines TRBV5-4 with TRBJ2-7; no clear D. Germline V gene lookup returns CDR1 SGHNT and CDR2 YYREEE (reference sequence). The CDR3 totals 13 residues. V was trimmed by 2 bases and J by 6 bases, leaving 12 bases between them.

CDR3 DNA sequence: TGTGCCAGCAGTCCCAATCAGTATCTAGCCAAAAACATTCAGTACTTC. This encodes CASSPNQYLAKNIQYF. The chain has TRBV7-9 and TRBJ2-4, with no clear D. The CDR3 is 16 amino acids. Between the trimmed V and J ends, which lost 6 bases and 0 bases, there was a span of 15 bases. The germline V gene encodes CDR1 SEHNR and CDR2 FQNEAQ (reference sequence).